These 21 T cell receptor beta chains were sequenced from one sample in a study of shared T cell receptors in the human thymus. The repertoire was sequenced with immunoSEQ multiplex PCR; TCRdb's copy has only in-frame clones and lacks some. The data hold roughly 550,000 clones, with approximately 80% observed a single time. In addition, the sample was reused for a study of human thymus T cells.

Sample: thymocytes. All receptors derive from a boy less than two years old with a congenital heart defect.

This clone was detected once. The V and J genes are TRBV4-1 and TRBJ1-4; D is undetermined. Germline assignment: CDR1 MGHRA and CDR2 YSYEKL. The CDR3 runs 16 residues. Trimming stripped 1 base from V and 6 bases from J, with 15 bases between. The CDR3 loop is CASSQVPSVPHEKLFF. The DNA for the CDR3 is TGCGCCAGCAGCCAAGTTCCTTCAGTCCCTCATGAAAAACTGTTTTTT.

This clone was found once. J is TRBJ1-2 and V is TRBV9, with D hard to call. The CDR3 sequence is 12 residues long. Per the germline V gene, CDR1 is SGDLS and CDR2 is YYNGEE. Trimming took 0 bases from V and 6 from J, leaving 6 bases between them. The CDR3 region is CASSVGQNGYTF. In nucleotides, the CDR3 is TGTGCCAGCAGCGTAGGCCAGAATGGCTACACCTTC.

This chain uses TRBV27 with TRBJ2-7; tentatively, D is TRBD1 (6 bases). Trimming shortened V by 6 bases and J by 2 bases, and 14 bases separated the two germline ends. This CDR3 region has 14 residues. Germline V gene data show CDR1 as MNHEY and CDR2 as SMNVEV (reference sequence). As DNA, the CDR3 is TGTGCCAGCAGGGGGAACAGGGAAACCTACGAGCAGTACTTC. This sequence encodes CASRGNRETYEQYF.

The rearrangement joins TRBV7-8 to TRBJ2-7, with 8 bases identical to TRBD1. V lost 1 base and J lost 3; bases outside the gene matches: 11. The CDR3 has 17 amino acids. Germline loops: CDR1 SGHVS, CDR2 FQNEAQ. Written as DNA, the CDR3 is TGTGCCAGCAGCTTAGGGACAGGGACCTCCTCTTACTACGAGCAGTACTTC. The encoded protein is CASSLGTGTSSYYEQYF.

This clone occurred once. J is TRBJ1-1 and V is TRBV11-3, with D possibly matching TRBD1 (5 bases). The CDR3 is 16 amino acids. Germline CDR1 SGHNT, CDR2 YENEEA. Trimming cost V 1 base and J 1 base, with 13 bases left between them. CDR3 loop: CASSLGSRTPNTEAFF. As DNA, the CDR3 is TGTGCCAGCAGCTTAGGTTCCCGGACACCGAACACTGAAGCTTTCTTT.

The CDR3 nucleotides are TGTGCCAGCTCACCAGCGGGAAGTCATCAGCCCCAGCATTTT. It translates to CASSPAGSHQPQHF. The chain employs TRBV18 and TRBJ1-5; D gene unclear. The CDR3 runs 14 residues. The germline V gene has CDR1 KGHSH and CDR2 LQKENI. V was trimmed by 2 bases and J by 5 bases, leaving 10 bases between them.

The chain combines TRBV30 with TRBJ2-1, with a possible D match to TRBD2 (5 bases). This CDR3 has 14 amino acids. Trimming left V 3 bases short and J 5 bases short, with 14 bases between. Germline V CDR1 and CDR2: GTSNPN, SVGIG (reference sequence). The CDR3 DNA reads as TGTGCCTGGAGGCCAAGCGGCACCAACAATGAGCAGTTCTTC. Encoded protein: CAWRPSGTNNEQFF.

There are a few counts of this clone. The chain couples TRBV5-1 to TRBJ2-1; D may be TRBD2 (6 bases). CDR1 is SGHRS and CDR2 is YFSETQ in the germline V gene. V was trimmed by 4 bases and J by 9 bases, leaving 14 bases between them. This CDR3 is built from 13 residues. The CDR3 loop is CASSHQGGSEQFF. The CDR3 nucleotides read TGCGCCAGCAGCCACCAGGGAGGCAGTGAGCAGTTCTTC.

This clone was counted a few times. V is TRBV27 and J is TRBJ2-7; 12 bases map to TRBD2. CDR3 size: 19 residues. V lost 8 bases and J lost 2; bases outside the gene matches: 19. Germline-derived CDR1 and CDR2 are MNHEY and SMNVEV (reference sequence). DNA of the CDR3: TGTGCCAGCTCTAACAACAGGGAGCCTACTAGCGGGGGGACCTACGAGCAGTACTTC. Translation gives CASSNNREPTSGGTYEQYF.

This clone was counted once. The chain joins TRBV10-3 to TRBJ2-4; 8 bases are a match to TRBD2. The CDR3 loop spans 18 amino acids. Trimming cost V 4 bases and J 1 base; bases outside gene matches: 12. Germline V lookup: CDR1 ENHRY, CDR2 SYGVKD. The CDR3 is CAISGGSGITKAKNIQYF. DNA of the CDR3: TGTGCCATCAGTGGCGGTAGCGGGATAACGAAGGCCAAAAACATTCAGTACTTC.

The rearrangement links TRBV4-3 to TRBJ2-7; the D gene is possibly TRBD1 (6 bases). From germline, CDR1 is LGHNA and CDR2 YSLEER. Trimming left V 0 bases short and J 5 bases short, with 20 bases between. The CDR3 sequence is 17 residues long. As DNA, the CDR3 is TGCGCCAGCAGCCAAGAGACACCAGTACAGGGACCCCACGAGCAGTACTTC. It codes for CASSQETPVQGPHEQYF.

V gene TRBV30 combines with J gene TRBJ2-5; 8 positions match TRBD2. Germline V lookup: CDR1 GTSNPN, CDR2 SVGIG (reference sequence). The length of the CDR3 is 14 residues. J lost 5 bases, V lost 3 bases, and 8 bases had no gene match. The CDR3 reads CAWRWSGRSETQYF. In DNA form, the CDR3 reads TGTGCCTGGAGGTGGAGCGGGAGAAGTGAGACCCAGTACTTC.

The V gene is TRBV27, the J gene TRBJ1-4; the match to TRBD1 covers 10 bases. Germline-derived CDR1 and CDR2 are MNHEY and SMNVEV (reference sequence). This CDR3 has 15 residues. Trimming removed 6 bases from V and 7 bases from J; junction bases left unmatched: 8. The CDR3 DNA sequence: TGTGCCAGCAGCCCGAACCGGGACAGGGGTGAAAAACTGTTTTTT. It specifies CASSPNRDRGEKLFF. The whole variable domain, remainder taken from reference TRBV27 and TRBJ1-4, is EAQVTQNPRYLITVTGKKLTVTCSQNMNHEYMSWYRQDPGLGLRQIYYSMNVEVTDKGDVPEGYKVSRKEKRNFPLILESPSPNQTSLYFCASSPNRDRGEKLFFGSGTQLSVL.

This chain links TRBV10-1 with TRBJ1-2; 9 nucleotides align to TRBD1. Germline lookup yields CDR1 WNHNN and CDR2 SYGVQD (reference sequence). J was trimmed by 0 bases and V by 9 bases; bases with no gene match: 8. This CDR3 is 15 amino acids long. The DNA for the CDR3 is TGCGCCAGGGGGGACAGGGCAAGAACTAACTATGGCTACACCTTC. The encoded protein is CARGDRARTNYGYTF.

Here the CDR3 reads CASSSRSGAWEQYF. The CDR3 DNA reads as TGTGCCAGCAGTTCCCGTAGCGGGGCTTGGGAGCAGTACTTC. The J gene is TRBJ2-7, the V gene TRBV27; 8 bases line up with TRBD2. CDR3 length: 14 residues. Germline CDR1 and CDR2: MNHEY and SMNVEV (reference sequence). V lost 4 bases, J lost 7 bases, and 9 bases stayed unmatched.

This chain uses TRBV30 with TRBJ2-1, with 13 bases identical to TRBD2. CDR3 size: 17 residues. From germline, CDR1 is GTSNPN and CDR2 SVGIG (reference sequence). The junction had 6 bases not matched to a gene; V was cut back by 4 bases and J by 0 bases. CDR3 protein: CAWTGGLAGLSYNEQFF. The DNA for the CDR3 is TGTGCCTGGACCGGGGGACTAGCGGGGCTCTCCTACAATGAGCAGTTCTTC.

The chain recombines TRBV29-1 with TRBJ2-5; D is unclear. Germline CDR1 SQVTM, CDR2 ANQGSEA. V was pared by 3 bases and J by 2 bases, with 10 bases between. The CDR3 has 13 amino acids. The CDR3: CSVESELQETQYF. In DNA, the CDR3 is TGCAGCGTTGAGTCTGAGCTTCAAGAGACCCAGTACTTC. The whole variable domain, remainder taken from reference TRBV29-1 and TRBJ2-5, is SAVISQKPSRDICQRGTSLTIQCQVDSQVTMMFWYRQQPGQSLTLIATANQGSEATYESGFVIDKFPISRPNLTFSTLTVSNMSPEDSSIYLCSVESELQETQYFGPGTRLLVL.

This chain links TRBV12-5 with TRBJ1-2, with unresolved D. The CDR3 length is 14 residues. The germline V and J ends were trimmed by 6 bases and 5 bases, with 16 bases remaining between them. Germline V gives CDR1 LGHNT, CDR2 FRNRAP. CDR3 in amino acids: CASGPSGSRYGYTF. The CDR3 DNA reads as TGTGCTAGTGGCCCCTCCGGGTCGCGGTATGGCTACACCTTC.

This chain links TRBV19 with TRBJ1-5; 9 bases line up with TRBD1. Looked up from germline, CDR1 is LNHDA and CDR2 is SQIVND (reference sequence). V was pared by 4 bases and J by 2 bases, with 3 bases of the junction left unmatched. This CDR3 spans 15 amino acids. The CDR3 region has the DNA TGTGCCAGTAGTACGTGGACAGGGGGCAATCAGCCCCAGCATTTT. Protein product: CASSTWTGGNQPQHF.

The chain combines TRBV5-1 with TRBJ2-5; TRBD2 matches 10 bases. The J call is uncertain, as TRBJ2-7 better fits the DNA end. This CDR3 has 16 residues. Germline lookup yields CDR1 SGHRS and CDR2 YFSETQ. CDR3 coding DNA: TGCGCCAGCAGCTTGGTAGCGCCTAGCGGGAGCTACGAGCAGTACTTC. Translated, it gives CASSLVAPSGSYEQYF.

This clone was counted only a few times. The rearrangement joins TRBV29-1 to TRBJ2-7, with D possibly matching TRBD2 (6 bases). The V and J ends lost 3 bases and 2 bases respectively, with 14 bases between them. Germline V gene data show CDR1 as SQVTM and CDR2 as ANQGSEA. The CDR3 is 14 residues long. The CDR3 spells CSVEALGRPYEQYF. CDR3 DNA: TGCAGCGTTGAGGCTCTGGGGAGGCCCTACGAGCAGTACTTC.